The source of this T cell receptor (beta chain) is a study of OX40 agonist ivuxolimab in advanced cancers. Excluded were patients having autoimmune disease history or systemic immunosuppression. Only in-frame clones appear in the TCRdb table, and some are missing; sequencing was by immunoSEQ multiplex PCR. The sample holds about 120,000 clones, 85% to 90% seen once. The sequence was collected from an adult with an advanced solid tumor such as melanoma, head and neck, liver or kidney cancer. Sequences were derived from CD4+ or CD8+ T cells sorted from blood, sampled in a trial of the OX40 agonist ivuxolimab.

CDR3 sequence reads: CASSADGANYGYTF. CDR3 nucleotides: TGTGCCAGCAGCGCGGACGGAGCTAACTATGGCTACACCTTC. The chain employs TRBV7-9 and TRBJ1-2; D not certain. The CDR3 runs 14 residues. V was shortened by 5 bases and J by 0 bases, with 10 bases between the two germline ends. Germline lookup yields CDR1 SEHNR and CDR2 FQNEAQ (reference sequence).